The rows below give T cell receptor beta chains drawn from one sample of a study of blood T cell repertoires in COVID-19. Only in-frame clones appear in the TCRdb table, and some are missing; sequencing was by immunoSEQ multiplex PCR. The sample holds under 300,000 clones; approximately 78% are singletons and the top ten take roughly 3.2%. Specimen: peripheral blood. The receptors shown here come from a woman between 18 and 29 years old with acute or convalescent COVID-19. Both conserved end residues are part of each CDR3. D genes are given only for firm matches. Expanded clones are given a class, and other clones once, few, many or no size at all.

D: NA; size: NA; J: TRBJ1-5; V: TRBV27; CDR3: CASSLRGVRNQPQHF; DNA: TGTGCCAGCAGTTTACGCGGTGTACGAAATCAGCCCCAGCATTTT
D: TRBD2; size: few; J: TRBJ2-1; V: TRBV9; CDR3: CASSVVSSGSLYNEQFF; DNA: TGTGCCAGCAGCGTAGTGTCTAGCGGGAGTCTATACAATGAGCAGTTCTTC
D: TRBD1; size: NA; J: TRBJ2-7; V: TRBV28; CDR3: CASSPLDGQGASGEQYF; DNA: TGTGCCAGCAGCCCGCTGGACGGACAGGGGGCTTCGGGCGAGCAGTACTTC
D: NA; size: NA; J: TRBJ2-7; V: TRBV6-5; CDR3: CASSYWLADSYEQYF; DNA: TGTGCCAGCAGTTACTGGTTAGCGGACTCCTACGAGCAGTACTTC
D: NA; size: once; J: TRBJ1-6; V: TRBV3-1/TRBV3-2; CDR3: CASSQGRAGSSPLHF; DNA: TGTGCCAGCAGCCAAGGCAGGGCGGGGAGTTCACCCCTCCACTTT
D: TRBD2; size: NA; J: TRBJ2-1; V: TRBV10-1; CDR3: CASSESMGSGSGVEQFF; DNA: TGCGCCAGCAGTGAGTCGATGGGAAGCGGGAGTGGGGTTGAGCAGTTCTTC
D: TRBD2; size: NA; J: TRBJ2-3; V: TRBV7-2; CDR3: CASSLGAGGPPDTQYF; DNA: TGTGCCAGCAGCTTAGGAGCGGGAGGCCCCCCAGATACGCAGTATTTT
D: TRBD1; size: few; J: TRBJ1-5; V: TRBV19; CDR3: CASSIMRPTGNQPQHF; DNA: TGTGCCAGTAGTATTATGAGGCCGACAGGGAATCAGCCCCAGCATTTT
D: NA; size: NA; J: TRBJ2-5; V: TRBV5-8; CDR3: CASSPGVLETQYF; DNA: TGTGCCAGCTCGCCGGGGGTTCTAGAGACCCAGTACTTC
D: TRBD1; size: NA; J: TRBJ2-1; V: TRBV7-2; CDR3: CASSRDRGPNEQFF; DNA: TGTGCCAGCAGCCGGGACAGGGGGCCCAATGAGCAGTTCTTC
D: TRBD2; size: NA; J: TRBJ2-3; V: TRBV3-1/TRBV3-2; CDR3: CASSQGPSGGLLTDTQYF; DNA: TGTGCCAGCAGCCAAGGCCCGTCGGGGGGGCTTCTGACGGATACGCAGTATTTT
D: TRBD2; size: NA; J: TRBJ2-7; V: TRBV5-6; CDR3: CASNRPTSGIYEQYF; DNA: TGTGCCAGCAACCGACCGACTAGCGGGATATACGAGCAGTACTTC
D: NA; size: NA; J: TRBJ1-5; V: TRBV19; CDR3: CASSINRGLQGLNQPQHF; DNA: TGTGCCAGTAGTATCAATCGGGGCCTTCAGGGACTCAATCAGCCCCAGCATTTT
D: TRBD2; size: NA; J: TRBJ2-7; V: TRBV7-7; CDR3: CASSLAPGLQYEQYF; DNA: TGTGCTAGCAGCTTAGCACCGGGACTACAATACGAGCAGTACTTC
D: TRBD2; size: few; J: TRBJ2-1; V: TRBV10-3; CDR3: CAITGPGTSGSYNEQFF; DNA: TGTGCCATCACTGGCCCGGGGACTAGCGGGAGCTACAATGAGCAGTTCTTC
D: TRBD2; size: NA; J: TRBJ2-1; V: TRBV30; CDR3: CAWSVRLAEWAYNEQFF; DNA: TGTGCCTGGAGTGTAAGGCTAGCGGAATGGGCTTACAATGAGCAGTTCTTC
D: TRBD2; size: NA; J: TRBJ2-5; V: TRBV5-6; CDR3: CASSLPSGSWETQYF; DNA: TGTGCCAGCAGCTTGCCTAGCGGGAGTTGGGAGACCCAGTACTTC
D: NA; size: NA; J: TRBJ1-3; V: TRBV6-5; CDR3: CASTPHGSGNTIYF; DNA: TGTGCCAGCACCCCCCACGGCTCTGGAAACACCATATATTTT
D: NA; size: NA; J: TRBJ2-7; V: TRBV5-4; CDR3: CASSLGRSYEQYF; DNA: TGTGCCAGCAGCTTGGGCAGGTCCTACGAGCAGTACTTC
D: NA; size: few; J: TRBJ1-6; V: TRBV9; CDR3: CASSVALHNSPLHF; DNA: TGTGCCAGCAGCGTAGCTCTTCATAATTCACCCCTCCACTTT
D: NA; size: NA; J: TRBJ1-2; V: TRBV18; CDR3: CASSQPGTRTAYTF; DNA: TGTGCCAGCTCACAGCCCGGGACAAGGACGGCCTACACCTTC
D: TRBD1; size: NA; J: TRBJ1-5; V: TRBV30; CDR3: CAWSAPTGLQPQHF; DNA: TGTGCCTGGAGCGCCCCGACAGGGCTTCAGCCCCAGCATTTT
D: TRBD1; size: NA; J: TRBJ2-2; V: TRBV24-1; CDR3: CATSESGTDPSGELFF; DNA: TGTGCCACCAGTGAATCTGGGACAGATCCATCCGGGGAGCTGTTTTTT
D: NA; size: NA; J: TRBJ2-7; V: TRBV6-5; CDR3: CASTHTGYEQYF; DNA: TGTGCCAGCACCCATACAGGGTACGAGCAGTACTTC
D: NA; size: NA; J: TRBJ1-1; V: TRBV5-1; CDR3: CASSLISGANTEAFF; DNA: TGCGCCAGCAGCCTTATTTCTGGGGCGAACACTGAAGCTTTCTTT
D: NA; size: NA; J: TRBJ1-3; V: TRBV28; CDR3: CASSHDSAGNTIYF; DNA: TGTGCCAGCAGCCATGACAGCGCTGGAAACACCATATATTTT
D: TRBD2; size: NA; J: TRBJ2-5; V: TRBV3-1/TRBV3-2; CDR3: CASSQDFTGGVETQYF; DNA: TGTGCCAGCAGCCAAGACTTTACGGGAGGGGTAGAGACCCAGTACTTC
D: NA; size: NA; J: TRBJ2-1; V: TRBV6-5; CDR3: CASSFEDNEQFF; DNA: TGTGCCAGCAGTTTTGAGGACAATGAGCAGTTCTTC
D: NA; size: NA; J: TRBJ2-1; V: TRBV6-2/TRBV6-3; CDR3: CASSYMGTGRHEQFF; DNA: TGTGCCAGCAGTTATATGGGCACAGGTCGGCATGAGCAGTTCTTC
D: NA; size: few; J: TRBJ2-7; V: TRBV15; CDR3: CATEGGITHEQYF; DNA: TGTGCCACCGAGGGCGGTATCACCCACGAGCAGTACTTC
D: TRBD2; size: NA; J: TRBJ2-7; V: TRBV4-3; CDR3: CASSQDTTNAGGYEQYF; DNA: TGCGCCAGCAGCCAAGACACCACCAACGCGGGAGGCTACGAGCAGTACTTC
D: TRBD2; size: NA; J: TRBJ2-3; V: TRBV6-5; CDR3: CASSRLAGEADTQYF; DNA: TGTGCCAGCAGTCGACTAGCGGGAGAAGCAGATACGCAGTATTTT
D: TRBD2; size: NA; J: TRBJ2-7; V: TRBV5-1; CDR3: CASSWGTSGRDYEQYF; DNA: TGCGCCAGCAGCTGGGGGACTAGCGGGAGGGACTACGAGCAGTACTTC
D: TRBD1; size: NA; J: TRBJ1-2; V: TRBV5-5; CDR3: CASSFGLGQGVRGYTF; DNA: TGTGCCAGCAGCTTTGGGTTAGGACAGGGAGTGCGTGGCTACACCTTC
D: NA; size: few; J: TRBJ1-5; V: TRBV19; CDR3: CASSIYNQPQHF; DNA: TGTGCCAGTAGTATTTATAATCAGCCCCAGCATTTT
D: NA; size: NA; J: TRBJ1-5; V: TRBV19; CDR3: CASSPGSNQPQHF; DNA: TGTGCCAGTAGTCCAGGGAGCAATCAGCCCCAGCATTTT
D: NA; size: NA; J: TRBJ1-3; V: TRBV7-3; CDR3: CASSSSGGNTIYF; DNA: TGTGCCAGCAGCTCTTCGGGGGGAAACACCATATATTTT
D: TRBD2; size: NA; J: TRBJ2-1; V: TRBV7-9; CDR3: CASISGSTSYNEQFF; DNA: TGTGCCAGCATTAGCGGGAGTACTTCCTACAATGAGCAGTTCTTC
D: NA; size: NA; J: TRBJ1-6; V: TRBV9; CDR3: CASSALDRPNSPLHF; DNA: TGTGCCAGCAGCGCTCTAGACAGACCTAATTCACCCCTCCACTTT
D: NA; size: few; J: TRBJ2-7; V: TRBV28; CDR3: CASWAFNGRGEQYF; DNA: TGTGCCAGCTGGGCTTTCAACGGGAGAGGCGAGCAGTACTTC
D: NA; size: NA; J: TRBJ1-5; V: TRBV6-2/TRBV6-3; CDR3: CASSQGAQPQHF; DNA: TGTGCCAGCAGCCAGGGAGCCCAGCCCCAGCATTTT
D: TRBD1; size: NA; J: TRBJ2-2; V: TRBV7-8; CDR3: CASSSGGWNTGELFF; DNA: TGTGCCAGCAGTTCAGGGGGCTGGAACACCGGGGAGCTGTTTTTT
D: TRBD1; size: many; J: TRBJ1-1; V: TRBV4-3; CDR3: CASSRARGQGLNTEAFF; DNA: TGCGCCAGCAGCCGAGCACGGGGACAGGGCCTGAACACTGAAGCTTTCTTT
D: TRBD1; size: NA; J: TRBJ1-1; V: TRBV10-2; CDR3: CASSGGGLGTEAFF; DNA: TGCGCCAGCAGCGGAGGGGGCCTGGGCACTGAAGCTTTCTTT